This T cell receptor beta chain was recovered during a study of blood T cell repertoires in COVID-19. Across the whole study: The United States, Italy and Spain provided the acute and convalescent COVID-19 samples. The analysed material was cDNA or gDNA that came from T cells, B-cell-depleted T cells, or PBMCs.

This clone was found a few times. Original processing methods: Amplification with reference gene primers provided the estimates of nucleated cell counts. Repertoires were generated with immunoSEQ multiplex PCR, while TCRdb's copy carries only in-frame clones and drops some. V, J and clone size are taken as reported in that table, and D and trimming were inferred from the DNA itself. The table records fewer than 350,000 clones, 75% to 90% of them present only once. Unmatched junction bases numbered 14, after V lost 4 bases and J lost 5 bases. This CDR3 region has 17 residues. Germline V gene data show CDR1 as KGHDR and CDR2 as SFDVKD.

V and J are TRBV24-1 and TRBJ2-5, with TRBD1 matching over 8 bases. The source of this sequence is a man aged 55 to 70 who had recovered from COVID-19. The sample comprised PBMCs or T cells enriched from blood (not recorded which). CDR3 DNA: TGTGCCACCAGTGACGCTAGCCCGGGACAGGCCGTGGAGACCCAGTACTTC. It yields the protein CATSDASPGQAVETQYF.